This T cell receptor beta chain was identified during a study of OX40 agonist ivuxolimab in advanced cancers. Overall study results and limits: The study observed clonal expansion of CD4+ and CD8+ blood T cells by week 6 at 0.1 to 3.0 mg/kg.

V was shortened by 4 bases and J by 9 bases, with 16 bases between the two germline ends. CDR1 and CDR2 from the germline V gene are SNHLY and FYNNEI. The CDR3 runs to 14 residues. Using immunoSEQ multiplex PCR, the repertoire was profiled, and TCRdb retains in-frame clones only, with some absent. The sample lists 80,000 or so clones; approximately 85% were seen once. This clone was observed a few times. Its antigen remains unknown. Sequenced material: CD4+ or CD8+ T cells sorted from blood, taken in a trial of the OX40 agonist ivuxolimab. The source is an adult with an advanced solid tumor such as melanoma, head and neck, liver or kidney cancer. The rearrangement joins TRBV2 to TRBJ1-5; D gene uncertain. The CDR3 DNA reads as TGTGCCAGCAGTGCATACGGTCTTGGAGGGCCCCAGCATTTT. Its translation is CASSAYGLGGPQHF.